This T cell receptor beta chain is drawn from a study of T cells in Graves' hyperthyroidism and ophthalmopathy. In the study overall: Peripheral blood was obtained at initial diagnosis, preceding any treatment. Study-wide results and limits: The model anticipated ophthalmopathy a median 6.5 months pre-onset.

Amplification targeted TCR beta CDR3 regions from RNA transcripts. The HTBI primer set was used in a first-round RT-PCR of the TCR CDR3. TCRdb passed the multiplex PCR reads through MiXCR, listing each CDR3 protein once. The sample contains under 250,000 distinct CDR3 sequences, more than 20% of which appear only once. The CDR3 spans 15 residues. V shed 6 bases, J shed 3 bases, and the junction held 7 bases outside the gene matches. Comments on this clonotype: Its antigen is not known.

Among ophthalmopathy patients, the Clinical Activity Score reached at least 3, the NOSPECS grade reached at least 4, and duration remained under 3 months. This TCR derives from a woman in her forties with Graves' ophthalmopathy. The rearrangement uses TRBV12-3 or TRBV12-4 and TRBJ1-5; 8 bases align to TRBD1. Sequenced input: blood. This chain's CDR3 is CASSLRGQDNQPQHF. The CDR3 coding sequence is TGTGCCAGCAGCCTCAGGGGGCAGGACAATCAGCCCCAGCATTTT.